Each of the 5 T cell receptor beta chains below was sequenced from the same sample in a study of CD4 and CD8 cells across lung adenocarcinoma regions. TCRdb used MiXCR to reprocess the PCR reads, holding one entry per CDR3 protein. This table holds 12,000 or so distinct CDR3 sequences, less than 60% found once. Sequencing used CD8+ T cells from the margin of a lung tumor. Receptors were obtained from a female donor with lung adenocarcinoma. The CD4 and CD8 labels of this study may be unreliable.

This clonotype was seen a few times. This chain joins TRBV6-5 and TRBJ1-2; 9 bases are shared with TRBD1. This CDR3 has 15 amino acids. Germline V gene sequence: CDR1 MNHEY, CDR2 SVGAGI. Trimming cost V 1 base and J 8 bases; bases outside gene matches: 8. The CDR3 DNA follows: TGTGCCAGCAGTTACTATTCCGGGACAGGGAAAGGCTACACCTTC. Its protein product is CASSYYSGTGKGYTF.

With regard to this clonotype: A junction end diverges from the germline sequence, so it may reflect a read error. The chain combines TRBV6-1 with TRBJ2-3; 8 bases are shared with TRBD2. This CDR3 comprises 15 residues. The V gene's germline CDR1 is MNHNS and CDR2 SASEGT. The CDR3 reads CASSPGGWAKNIQYF. The CDR3 coding sequence is TGTGCCAGCAGTCCGGGGGGGTGGGCCAAAAACATTCAGTATTTC.

By sample fraction, this clonotype is medium-sized. The chain couples TRBV6-1 to TRBJ2-6, with D perhaps being TRBD1 or TRBD2 (6 bases each). Germline-derived CDR1 and CDR2 are MNHNS and SASEGT. This CDR3 region has 19 residues. The V and J ends lost 7 bases and 0 bases respectively, with 22 bases between them. DNA for the CDR3: TGTGCCAGCACCGTCACCAGGGGCGGGGCCTTCTCTGGGGCCAACGTCCTGACTTTC. Protein product: CASTVTRGGAFSGANVLTF.

Many counts were recorded for this clonotype. The rearrangement links TRBV6-6 to TRBJ1-2; 9 nucleotides agree with TRBD1. This CDR3 comprises 13 residues. Germline V gene lookup returns CDR1 MNHNY and CDR2 SVGAGI (reference sequence). V lost 5 bases to trimming and J lost 6 bases; unmatched junction nucleotides: 4. CDR3 nucleotides: TGTGCCAGCAGTCTACAGGGGGCCAATGGCTACACCTTC. Translating it yields CASSLQGANGYTF.

The J gene is TRBJ1-1, the V gene TRBV14; 8 bases are a match to TRBD1. From germline, CDR1 is SGHDN and CDR2 FVKESK. The CDR3 length is 14 residues. V lost 6 bases, J lost 5 bases, and 8 bases stayed unmatched. DNA for the CDR3: TGTGCCAGCAGTACCCAACAGGGGGGGACTGAAGCTTTCTTT. Translation: CASSTQQGGTEAFF.